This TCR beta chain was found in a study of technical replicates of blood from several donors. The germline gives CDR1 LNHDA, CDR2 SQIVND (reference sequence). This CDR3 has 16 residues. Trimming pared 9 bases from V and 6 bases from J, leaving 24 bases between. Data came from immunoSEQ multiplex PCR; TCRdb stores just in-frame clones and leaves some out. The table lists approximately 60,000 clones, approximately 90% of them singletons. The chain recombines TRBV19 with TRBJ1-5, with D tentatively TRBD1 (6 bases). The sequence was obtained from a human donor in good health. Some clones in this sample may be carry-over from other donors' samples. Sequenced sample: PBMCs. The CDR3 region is CASRGTREGSFQPQHF. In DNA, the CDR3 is TGTGCCAGCAGGGGCACTCGTGAGGGATCGTTTCAGCCCCAGCATTTT.